The rows below give T cell receptor beta chains drawn from one sample of a study of T cell responses to AZD1222 COVID-19 vaccine. Assay: immunoSEQ multiplex PCR; the TCRdb copy retains only in-frame clones and omits some. The profile shows about 72,000 clones, about 88% of them singletons. Sequencing used peripheral blood, obtained 28 days after the second AZD1222 dose. The receptors shown here come from an adult who received the AZD1222 COVID-19 vaccine. CDR3s include the opening cysteine and the closing phenylalanine or tryptophan. D genes are given only for firm matches. The size field is filled for only some rows; it gives once, few, many or a size class.

CDR3nt: TGTGCCAGCAGCGTAGTAGACAACTATGGCTACACCTTC
CDR3aa: CASSVVDNYGYTF
v_gene: TRBV9
j_gene: TRBJ1-2
d_gene: .
abundance: .

CDR3nt: TGTGCCAGCAGCTCCTTCCCGGCAGGACACCTGAACACTGAAGCTTTCTTT
CDR3aa: CASSSFPAGHLNTEAFF
v_gene: TRBV11-2
j_gene: TRBJ1-1
d_gene: .
abundance: once

CDR3nt: TGTGCCAGCAGCGGAGGGGGGTTCGATAGCAATCAGCCCCAGCATTTT
CDR3aa: CASSGGGFDSNQPQHF
v_gene: TRBV2
j_gene: TRBJ1-5
d_gene: .
abundance: .

CDR3nt: TGTGCCAGCTCACGGGCGAAGTCCTACGAGCAGTACTTC
CDR3aa: CASSRAKSYEQYF
v_gene: TRBV7-9
j_gene: TRBJ2-7
d_gene: .
abundance: .

CDR3nt: TGTGCCAGCTCACCAAGAGGGCAGACTGAAGCTTTCTTT
CDR3aa: CASSPRGQTEAFF
v_gene: TRBV18
j_gene: TRBJ1-1
d_gene: .
abundance: .

CDR3nt: TGTGCCTGGACTAGCGGGATATCCTACAATGAGCAGTTCTTC
CDR3aa: CAWTSGISYNEQFF
v_gene: TRBV30
j_gene: TRBJ2-1
d_gene: TRBD2
abundance: .

CDR3nt: TGCGCCAGCAGAATGGGGCCAGTTAATGAAAAACTGTTTTTT
CDR3aa: CASRMGPVNEKLFF
v_gene: TRBV5-1
j_gene: TRBJ1-4
d_gene: .
abundance: .

CDR3nt: TGTGCCAGCAGCTCAAGAATCGGACAGGGCGGGGAGCAGTACTTC
CDR3aa: CASSSRIGQGGEQYF
v_gene: TRBV11-2
j_gene: TRBJ2-7
d_gene: TRBD1
abundance: .

CDR3nt: TGTGCCAGCACGGGCCCCAACTATGGCTACACCTTC
CDR3aa: CASTGPNYGYTF
v_gene: TRBV2
j_gene: TRBJ1-2
d_gene: .
abundance: few

CDR3nt: TGTGCCAGGGGACCGGCGGGCGGCATCTCCAATCAGCCCCAGCATTTT
CDR3aa: CARGPAGGISNQPQHF
v_gene: TRBV5-4
j_gene: TRBJ1-5
d_gene: .
abundance: .

CDR3nt: TGTGCCAGCAGCTCTAGTGCGGGGGCGTCGCAGTATTTT
CDR3aa: CASSSSAGASQYF
v_gene: TRBV11-2
j_gene: TRBJ2-3
d_gene: .
abundance: .

CDR3nt: TGTGCCAGCAGTTTATCGTTTGGGCGAGGGAACACCATATATTTT
CDR3aa: CASSLSFGRGNTIYF
v_gene: TRBV27
j_gene: TRBJ1-3
d_gene: .
abundance: once

CDR3nt: TGTGCCAGCAGCCTGGGTCTTCTAGGCGAGCAGTACTTC
CDR3aa: CASSLGLLGEQYF
v_gene: TRBV3-1/TRBV3-2
j_gene: TRBJ2-7
d_gene: .
abundance: .

CDR3nt: TGTGCCAGCAGCCCGATAGTGGGTCAGGGGGTCTCCTACGAGCAGTACTTC
CDR3aa: CASSPIVGQGVSYEQYF
v_gene: TRBV5-6
j_gene: TRBJ2-7
d_gene: TRBD1
abundance: once

CDR3nt: TGTGCCAGCAGCCCGACAGGGGTCGGTAACACTGAAGCTTTCTTT
CDR3aa: CASSPTGVGNTEAFF
v_gene: TRBV7-2
j_gene: TRBJ1-1
d_gene: TRBD1
abundance: .

CDR3nt: TGTGCCAGCAGCGGCCGGACAGGGGGCTCCTACGAGCAGTACTTC
CDR3aa: CASSGRTGGSYEQYF
v_gene: TRBV2
j_gene: TRBJ2-7
d_gene: TRBD1
abundance: .

CDR3nt: TGTGCCAGCAGTTTAGGCATTGGTAGGCCCGGTTTTGTGGGTTTAGCCACAGATACGCAGTATTTT
CDR3aa: CASSLGIGRPGFVGLATDTQYF
v_gene: TRBV28
j_gene: TRBJ2-3
d_gene: .
abundance: .

CDR3nt: TGTGCCAGCAGTTCGGGAGGGTCCACCGGGGAGCTGTTTTTT
CDR3aa: CASSSGGSTGELFF
v_gene: TRBV28
j_gene: TRBJ2-2
d_gene: TRBD2
abundance: once